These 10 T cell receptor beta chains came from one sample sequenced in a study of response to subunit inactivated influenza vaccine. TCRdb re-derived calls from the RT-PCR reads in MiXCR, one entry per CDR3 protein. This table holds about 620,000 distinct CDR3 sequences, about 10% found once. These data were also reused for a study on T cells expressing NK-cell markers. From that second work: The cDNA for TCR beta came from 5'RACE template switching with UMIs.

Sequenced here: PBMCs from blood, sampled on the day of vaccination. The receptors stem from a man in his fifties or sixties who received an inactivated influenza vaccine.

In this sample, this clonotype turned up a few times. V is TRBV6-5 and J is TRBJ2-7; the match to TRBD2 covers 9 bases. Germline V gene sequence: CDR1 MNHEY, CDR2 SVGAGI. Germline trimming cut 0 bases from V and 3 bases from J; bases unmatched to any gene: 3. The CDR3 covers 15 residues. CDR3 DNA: TGTGCCAGCAGTTACTCGGAGCGGGAGGTCTACGAGCAGTACTTC. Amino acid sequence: CASSYSEREVYEQYF.

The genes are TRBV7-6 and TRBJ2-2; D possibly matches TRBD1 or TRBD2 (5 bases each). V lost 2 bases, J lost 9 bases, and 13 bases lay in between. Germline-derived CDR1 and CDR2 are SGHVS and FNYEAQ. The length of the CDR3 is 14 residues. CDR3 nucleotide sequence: TGTGCCAGCAGCTTATCGGGGACGCCCCGGGAGCTGTTTTTT. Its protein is CASSLSGTPRELFF.

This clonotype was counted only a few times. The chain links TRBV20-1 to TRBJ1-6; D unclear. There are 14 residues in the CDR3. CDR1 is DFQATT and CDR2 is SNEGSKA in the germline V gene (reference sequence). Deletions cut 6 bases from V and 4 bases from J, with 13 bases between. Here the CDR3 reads CSAFTGGYNSPLHF. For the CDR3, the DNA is TGCAGTGCCTTCACGGGAGGTTATAATTCACCCCTCCACTTT.

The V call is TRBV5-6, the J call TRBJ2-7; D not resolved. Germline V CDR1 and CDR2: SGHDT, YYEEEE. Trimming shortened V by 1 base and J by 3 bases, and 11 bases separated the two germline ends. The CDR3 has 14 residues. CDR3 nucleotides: TGTGCCAGCAGCTTGTGGGTTCGGGTCTACGAGCAGTACTTC. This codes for CASSLWVRVYEQYF.

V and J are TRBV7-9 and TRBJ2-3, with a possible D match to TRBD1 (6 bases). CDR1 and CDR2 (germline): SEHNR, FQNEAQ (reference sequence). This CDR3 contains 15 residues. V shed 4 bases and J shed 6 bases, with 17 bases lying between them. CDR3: CASSSRGGGVDTQYF. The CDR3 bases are TGTGCCAGCAGCTCACGTGGGGGCGGAGTGGATACGCAGTATTTT. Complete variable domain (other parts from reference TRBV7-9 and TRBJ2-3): DTGVSQNPRHKITKRGQNVTFRCDPISEHNRLYWYRQTLGQGPEFLTYFQNEAQLEKSRLLSDRFSAERPKGSFSTLEIQRTEQGDSAMYLCASSSRGGGVDTQYFGPGTRLTVL.

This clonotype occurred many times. The CDR3 DNA reads TGTGCCAGCAGCTCGGGCCACGCGGGTTCACCCCTCCACTTT. It yields the protein CASSSGHAGSPLHF. The V call is TRBV6-2 or TRBV6-3, the J call TRBJ1-6; no clear D. The CDR3 covers 14 residues. CDR1 MNHEY and CDR2 SVGEGT come from the germline V gene. V lost 6 bases to trimming and J lost 9 bases, with 15 bases between them.

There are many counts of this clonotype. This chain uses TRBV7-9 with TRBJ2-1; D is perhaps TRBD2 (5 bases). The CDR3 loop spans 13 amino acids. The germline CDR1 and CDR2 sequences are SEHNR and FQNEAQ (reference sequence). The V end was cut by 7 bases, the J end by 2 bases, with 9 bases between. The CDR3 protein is CASTLAPYNEQFF. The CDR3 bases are TGTGCCAGCACCCTAGCCCCCTACAATGAGCAGTTCTTC. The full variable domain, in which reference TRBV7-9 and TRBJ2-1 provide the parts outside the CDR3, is DTGVSQNPRHKITKRGQNVTFRCDPISEHNRLYWYRQTLGQGPEFLTYFQNEAQLEKSRLLSDRFSAERPKGSFSTLEIQRTEQGDSAMYLCASTLAPYNEQFFGPGTRLTVL.

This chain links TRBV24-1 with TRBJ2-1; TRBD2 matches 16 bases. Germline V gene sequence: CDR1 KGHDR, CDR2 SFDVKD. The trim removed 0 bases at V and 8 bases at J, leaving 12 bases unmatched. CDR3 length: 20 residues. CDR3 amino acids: CATSDLGTSGRADSIYEQFF. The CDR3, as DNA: TGTGCCACCAGTGATTTGGGGACTAGCGGGAGGGCCGATTCGATTTATGAGCAGTTCTTC.

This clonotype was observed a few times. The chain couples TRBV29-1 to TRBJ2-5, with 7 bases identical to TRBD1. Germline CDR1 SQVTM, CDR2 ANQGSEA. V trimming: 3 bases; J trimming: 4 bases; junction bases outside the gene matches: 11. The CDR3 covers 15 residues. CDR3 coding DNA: TGCAGCGTTGACTACACCGGGACAGTGAGAGAGACCCAGTACTTC. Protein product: CSVDYTGTVRETQYF. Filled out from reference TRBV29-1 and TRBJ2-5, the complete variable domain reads SAVISQKPSRDICQRGTSLTIQCQVDSQVTMMFWYRQQPGQSLTLIATANQGSEATYESGFVIDKFPISRPNLTFSTLTVSNMSPEDSSIYLCSVDYTGTVRETQYFGPGTRLLVL.

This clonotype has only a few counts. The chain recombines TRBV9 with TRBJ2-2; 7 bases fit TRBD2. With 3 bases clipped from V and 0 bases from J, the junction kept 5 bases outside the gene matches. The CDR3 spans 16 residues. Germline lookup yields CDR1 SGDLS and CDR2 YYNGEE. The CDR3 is CASSATSGTNTGELFF. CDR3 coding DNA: TGTGCCAGCAGCGCCACAAGCGGGACGAACACCGGGGAGCTGTTTTTT. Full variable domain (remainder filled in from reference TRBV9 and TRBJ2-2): DSGVTQTPKHLITATGQRVTLRCSPRSGDLSVYWYQQSLDQGLQFLIQYYNGEERAKGNILERFSAQQFPDLHSELNLSSLELGDSALYFCASSATSGTNTGELFFGEGSRLTVL.